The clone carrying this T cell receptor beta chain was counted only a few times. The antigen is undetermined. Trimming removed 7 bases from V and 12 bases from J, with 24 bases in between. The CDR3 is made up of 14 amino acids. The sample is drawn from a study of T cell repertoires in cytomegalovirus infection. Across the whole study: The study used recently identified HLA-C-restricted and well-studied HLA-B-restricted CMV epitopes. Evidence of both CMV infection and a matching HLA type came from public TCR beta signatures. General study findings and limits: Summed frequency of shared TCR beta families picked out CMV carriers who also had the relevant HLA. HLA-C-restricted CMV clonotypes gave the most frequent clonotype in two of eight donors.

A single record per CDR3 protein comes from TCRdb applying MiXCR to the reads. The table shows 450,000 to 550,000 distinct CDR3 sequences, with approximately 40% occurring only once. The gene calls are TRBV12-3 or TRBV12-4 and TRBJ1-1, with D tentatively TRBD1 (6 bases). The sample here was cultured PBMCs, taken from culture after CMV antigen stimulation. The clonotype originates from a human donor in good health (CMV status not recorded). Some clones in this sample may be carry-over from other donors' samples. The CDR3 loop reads CASTRLGGLVPSFF. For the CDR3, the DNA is TGTGCCAGCACCCGTCTGGGGGGGCTGGTTCCCTCTTTCTTT.